The 16 T cell receptor beta chains reported below all come from one sample, sequenced in a study of T cell changes during pregnancy in multiple sclerosis. Sequencing used immunoSEQ multiplex PCR; TCRdb keeps in-frame clones, though not all of them. Here the sample spans tens of thousands of clones, roughly 90% being singletons. The source material was peripheral blood, sampled after pregnancy. These receptors all come from a female donor in good health, enrolled as a control in a pregnancy study.

CDR3 DNA: TGCGCCAGCAGCGGACAGGGGGCAGGTACCGGGGAGCTGTTTTTT. It is translated as CASSGQGAGTGELFF. The V gene is TRBV5-1, the J gene TRBJ2-2; 11 positions match TRBD1. This CDR3 contains 15 residues. Per the germline V gene, CDR1 is SGHRS and CDR2 is YFSETQ. The V segment lost 4 bases and the J segment 5 bases; nucleotides outside the gene matches: 4.

The rearrangement links TRBV30 to TRBJ2-1; 8 bases line up with TRBD2. This CDR3 is 15 amino acids long. With V trimmed by 1 base and J by 6 bases, 8 bases remained unmatched. CDR1 is GTSNPN, CDR2 SVGIG, per germline (reference sequence). The CDR3 region has the DNA TGTGCCTGGAGTGGGGAAAGCGGGAGCCTCAATGAGCAGTTCTTC. Protein sequence: CAWSGESGSLNEQFF.

V usage is TRBV28 and J usage is TRBJ1-2, with a tentative D call TRBD1 (6 bases). The CDR3 is 17 residues long. Trimming cost V 4 bases and J 4 bases, with 22 bases left between them. The V gene's germline CDR1 is MDHEN and CDR2 SYDVKM. The CDR3 reads CASSSSRVGGLLYGYTF. CDR3 bases: TGTGCCAGCAGTTCGAGCAGGGTGGGGGGGCTTCTCTATGGCTACACCTTC.

This clone was seen once. J is TRBJ2-2 and V is TRBV6-4; D possibly corresponds to TRBD2 (6 bases). This CDR3 spans 14 amino acids. CDR1 is MRHNA and CDR2 is SNTAGT in the germline V gene. The ends were cut back, 4 bases at V and 1 base at J, with 7 bases in the middle. This CDR3 is CASSVGGNTGELFF. The CDR3 nucleotides read TGTGCCAGCAGTGTGGGGGGGAACACCGGGGAGCTGTTTTTT.

The V call is TRBV5-6, the J call TRBJ2-7, with 7 bases identical to TRBD2. In germline, CDR1 is SGHDT, CDR2 YYEEEE. Unmatched junction bases numbered 12, after V lost 4 bases and J lost 2 bases. The CDR3 covers 16 residues. CDR3 protein: CASSPNGGGVTYEQYF. CDR3 sequence (DNA): TGTGCCAGCAGCCCCAACGGGGGAGGGGTTACCTACGAGCAGTACTTC.

This clone occurred many times. The J gene is TRBJ2-2, the V gene TRBV9; 12 bases line up with TRBD2. CDR3 size: 17 residues. Germline-derived CDR1 and CDR2 are SGDLS and YYNGEE. The V segment lost 4 bases and the J segment 4 bases; nucleotides outside the gene matches: 8. In DNA form, the CDR3 reads TGTGCCAGCAGCCCCAGACCTAGCGGGGGGGTCACCGGGGAGCTGTTTTTT. It specifies CASSPRPSGGVTGELFF.

The chain recombines TRBV5-6 with TRBJ2-2; D is ambiguous. The CDR3 covers 11 residues. V lost 3 bases to trimming and J lost 5 bases, with 2 bases between them. Germline CDR1 and CDR2: SGHDT and YYEEEE. CDR3 sequence: CASSSTGELFF. The CDR3 bases are TGTGCCAGCAGCTCAACCGGGGAGCTGTTTTTT.

The rearrangement links TRBV6-4 to TRBJ2-3; TRBD2 matches at 10 bases. V shed 6 bases and J 5 bases; nucleotides not matched to a gene: 5. Germline values: CDR1 MRHNA, CDR2 SNTAGT. The CDR3 totals 14 residues. The CDR3: CASSQRGGEDTQYF. The CDR3, as DNA: TGTGCCAGCAGCCAGCGGGGGGGAGAAGATACGCAGTATTTT.

V usage is TRBV11-1 and J usage is TRBJ1-3; tentative D call: TRBD1 (6 bases). V shed 4 bases and J shed 0 bases, with 10 bases lying between them. Germline values: CDR1 SGHAT, CDR2 FQDESV (reference sequence). The CDR3 spans 15 residues. In DNA form, the CDR3 reads TGTGCCAGCAGCTCGTCAGGGGACTCTGGAAACACCATATATTTT. It yields the protein CASSSSGDSGNTIYF.

The chain combines TRBV9 with TRBJ1-1; 8 bases fit TRBD1. Germline CDR1 and CDR2: SGDLS and YYNGEE. CDR3 length equals 15 residues. J gave up 4 bases and V 0 bases, and 5 bases lay outside the gene matches. The chain's CDR3 is CASSVATGGGTEAFF. In DNA, the CDR3 is TGTGCCAGCAGCGTAGCCACAGGGGGAGGCACTGAAGCTTTCTTT.

The rearrangement links TRBV7-8 to TRBJ2-7, with TRBD1 as a possible D gene (5 bases). The CDR3 is made up of 14 amino acids. The V gene's germline CDR1 is SGHVS and CDR2 FQNEAQ. Trimming took 1 base from V and 3 from J, leaving 10 bases between them. The DNA of the CDR3 is TGTGCCAGCAGCTTAGAAAGCGACAGCTACGAGCAGTACTTC. It encodes CASSLESDSYEQYF.

This clone was counted only a few times. V usage is TRBV9 and J usage is TRBJ2-2, with D perhaps matching TRBD1 (5 bases). The CDR3 is 14 amino acids. V lost 1 base and J lost 7, with 11 bases in between. CDR1 is SGDLS and CDR2 is YYNGEE in the germline V gene. Here the CDR3 reads CASSVPKGDGELFF. The CDR3 DNA reads TGTGCCAGCAGCGTACCAAAAGGGGACGGGGAGCTGTTTTTT. The whole variable domain, filled in from reference TRBV9 and TRBJ2-2, reads DSGVTQTPKHLITATGQRVTLRCSPRSGDLSVYWYQQSLDQGLQFLIQYYNGEERAKGNILERFSAQQFPDLHSELNLSSLELGDSALYFCASSVPKGDGELFFGEGSRLTVL.

The chain joins TRBV6-6 to TRBJ2-3; D perhaps matches TRBD2 (5 bases). CDR1 and CDR2 (germline): MNHNY, SVGAGI (reference sequence). Trimming left V 0 bases short and J 1 base short, with 8 bases between. The CDR3 runs 15 residues. The CDR3 sequence: CASSYSAGRTDTQYF. The CDR3 DNA reads as TGTGCCAGCAGTTACTCGGCGGGCCGCACAGATACGCAGTATTTT.

The chain couples TRBV4-1 to TRBJ1-2; 7 nucleotides align to TRBD1. The CDR3 is 16 amino acids. The germline V gene encodes CDR1 MGHRA and CDR2 YSYEKL. The trim removed 0 bases at V and 1 base at J, leaving 5 bases unmatched. This chain's CDR3 is CASSQEEGGDNYGYTF. The CDR3 DNA follows: TGCGCCAGCAGCCAAGAGGAAGGGGGCGATAACTATGGCTACACCTTC.

J is TRBJ2-7 and V is TRBV5-6; a possible D gene is TRBD1 (5 bases). The length of the CDR3 is 11 residues. CDR1 is SGHDT, CDR2 YYEEEE, per germline. The germline V and J ends were trimmed by 5 bases and 6 bases, with 9 bases remaining between them. CDR3 amino acids: CASSPGSEQYF. The CDR3 nucleotides read TGTGCCAGCAGTCCAGGGTCCGAGCAGTACTTC. Full variable domain (rest looked up from reference TRBV5-6 and TRBJ2-7): DAGVTQSPTHLIKTRGQQVTLRCSPKSGHDTVSWYQQALGQGPQFIFQYYEEEERQRGNFPDRFSGHQFPNYSSELNVNALLLGDSALYLCASSPGSEQYFGPGTRLTVT.

V and J are TRBV10-1 and TRBJ2-3, with a tentative D call TRBD2 (5 bases). Germline CDR1 reads WNHNN; CDR2 reads SYGVQD (reference sequence). Trimming took 3 bases from V and 2 from J, leaving 12 bases between them. This CDR3 spans 15 amino acids. CDR3 sequence (DNA): TGCGCCAGCAGTGAAAGTACGGGGATCACAGATACGCAGTATTTT. Translation: CASSESTGITDTQYF.